This T cell receptor (beta chain) was obtained from a study of technical replicates of blood from several donors (dated by TCRdb to about 2017). Libraries were made using the immunoSEQ multiplex PCR assay. The clones in this table, taken by TCRdb from immuneACCESS, are in-frame only. Not every clone is retained; where verified, under half of the shortfall comes from an unresolved V gene, and the cause of the rest is unknown. The sample records under 100,000 clones, just over 95% of which are singletons. The ten largest clones represent about 0.31% of the sample. This clone appeared once. Its antigen has not been determined. Base qualities are not provided; no much larger clone lies one nucleotide away. The sample taken for sequencing was T cells isolated from PBMCs. The sequence derives from a human donor in good health.

The CDR3 corresponds to CATKDRDYGYTF. The bases are TGTGCCACCAAAGACAGGGACTATGGCTACACCTTC. The chain employs TRBV19 and TRBJ1-2, with 7 bases aligning to TRBD1. The germline V gene (reference sequence) specifies LNHDA as CDR1 and SQIVND as CDR2. Trimming leaves V shorter by 10 bases and J shorter by 3 bases, with the junction holding 5 bases beyond the gene matches. Taken from cysteine to phenylalanine, the CDR3 has 12 residues. The DNA shown is the 36-base CDR3, in frame from base 1.